The subject of this entry is one T cell receptor beta chain. These data originate in a study of T cells in Graves' hyperthyroidism and ophthalmopathy. The length of the CDR3 is 14 residues. The V gene's germline CDR1 is ENHRY and CDR2 SYGVKD. Trimming took off 4 bases at V and 0 bases at J, with 10 bases between the two ends. TCR beta CDR3 sequences were amplified from RNA transcripts. RT-PCR in the first round (using the HTBI primer set) targeted the TCR CDR3. MiXCR was run by TCRdb on the multiplex PCR reads, yielding one entry per CDR3 protein. The sample has roughly 500,000 distinct CDR3 sequences, 46% seen once.

V usage is TRBV10-3 and J usage is TRBJ2-7; D gene uncertain. The TCR sequence derives from an adult woman with Graves' disease, either hyperthyroidism or ophthalmopathy (not recorded which). What was sequenced was peripheral blood or thyroid tissue (not recorded which). In DNA, the CDR3 is TGTGCCATCAGTGTGTCTGCTACCTCCTACGAGCAGTACTTC. It encodes CAISVSATSYEQYF.